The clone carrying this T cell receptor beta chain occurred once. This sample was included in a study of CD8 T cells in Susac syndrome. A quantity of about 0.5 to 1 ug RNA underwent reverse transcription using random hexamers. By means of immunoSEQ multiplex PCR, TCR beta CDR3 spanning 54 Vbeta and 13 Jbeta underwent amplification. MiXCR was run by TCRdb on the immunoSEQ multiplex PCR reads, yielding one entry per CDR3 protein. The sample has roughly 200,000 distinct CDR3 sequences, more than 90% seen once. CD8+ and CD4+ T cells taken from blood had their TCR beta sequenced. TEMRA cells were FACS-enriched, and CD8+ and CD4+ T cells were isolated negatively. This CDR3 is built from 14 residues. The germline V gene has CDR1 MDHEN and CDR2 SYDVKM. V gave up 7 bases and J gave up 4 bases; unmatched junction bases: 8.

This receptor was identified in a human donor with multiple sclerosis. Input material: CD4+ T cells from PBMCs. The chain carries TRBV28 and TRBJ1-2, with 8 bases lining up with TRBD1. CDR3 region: CASKITGGTYGYTF. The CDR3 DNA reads TGTGCCAGCAAGATTACAGGGGGGACCTATGGCTACACCTTC.